The entry that follows covers one T cell receptor beta chain sequence. This sample was included in a study of blood T cell repertoires in COVID-19. Profiled with immunoSEQ multiplex PCR; TCRdb holds only in-frame clones, not every one. The sample holds around 300,000 clones; 90% are singletons and the top ten take 1.7%. Germline V lookup: CDR1 MNHEY, CDR2 SVGAGI. The CDR3 runs 16 residues. Trimming took off 0 bases at V and 5 bases at J, with 13 bases between the two ends. This TCR derives from a woman under 30 with acute COVID-19. Input material: PBMCs or T cells enriched from blood (not recorded which). The chain has TRBV6-5 and TRBJ1-4; D is unresolved. The CDR3 loop is CASSYSPNSINEKLFF. The CDR3 DNA follows: TGTGCCAGCAGTTACTCCCCTAATAGCATCAATGAAAAACTGTTTTTT.